This TCR beta chain came from a study of control samples from healthy donors and cancer patients. The assay was immunoSEQ multiplex PCR, and TCRdb's table has in-frame clones only and misses some. The table shows tens of thousands of clones, with around 87% occurring only once. Trimming at V came to 0 bases and at J to 0 bases, leaving 2 bases not matched to a gene. The germline gives CDR1 SGDLS, CDR2 YYNGEE. CDR3 size: 15 residues. Sequenced material: blood. This chain uses TRBV9 with TRBJ2-7; TRBD1 aligns across 8 bases. The TCR comes from a man aged 50 to 60 in good health. CDR3 nucleotides: TGTGCCAGCAGCGTAGGGGGACAGGCCTCCTACGAGCAGTACTTC. It specifies CASSVGGQASYEQYF.